This T cell receptor beta chain was observed in a study of shared clonotypes between healthy human individuals. Study conclusions and caveats: Sharing across a few donors was seen in around 5.1% of naive CD4 clonotypes. Estimated richness was generally greater in naive than memory subsets.

Points on this clone: The target antigen is unknown.

Here immunoSEQ multiplex PCR was the method, and the copy in TCRdb shows in-frame clones only, minus some. This repertoire shows roughly 2,500,000 clones, under 95% found once; its top ten account for about 0.34%. The CDR3 runs 15 residues. Germline V lookup: CDR1 SGHTA, CDR2 FQGNSA. This sequence originates from a man aged 18 to 30 in good health. Some clones in this sample may be carry-over from other donors' samples. Material for sequencing was naive CD4+ T cells from PBMCs. The subset denotes: CD45RA+ positively selected. J is TRBJ2-5 and V is TRBV7-2; no definite D call. Gene TRBJ2-7 matches the end of the DNA better, so the J call may be wrong. The CDR3 reads CASSYSIGASYEQYF. CDR3 nucleotide sequence: TGTGCCAGCAGCTACTCTATCGGTGCCTCCTACGAGCAGTACTTC.